This T cell receptor beta chain is drawn from a study of human T cells and chemical hapten exposure. TCRdb itself ran the RACE reads through MiXCR, one entry per CDR3 protein. The sample has about 90,000 distinct CDR3 sequences; around 9.9% are singletons. Time point reported: patch test 3, about 24 weeks after DPC sensitization. Treatment given: therapeutic diphenylcyclopropenone sensitization with weekly scalp DPC. V was shortened by 0 bases and J by 0 bases, with 9 bases between the two germline ends. From germline, CDR1 is SGHTA and CDR2 FQGNSA. The CDR3 runs to 16 residues. This clonotype was observed at least ten times.

Specimen: whole blood, collected in connection with sensitization to the hapten diphenylcyclopropenone (DPC). This sequence joins TRBV7-2 and TRBJ1-3, with D possibly matching TRBD1 (5 bases). The sequence was obtained from a young woman with alopecia areata. Some clones in this sample may be carry-over from other donors' samples. In DNA, the CDR3 is TGTGCCAGCAGCTTAGCCGGCCAGGGCTCTGGAAACACCATATATTTT. Translated: CASSLAGQGSGNTIYF.